These T cell receptor beta chains were read from a single sample in a study of T cells after yellow fever vaccination. Each CDR3 protein is one row after TCRdb ran MiXCR on the 5' RACE reads. The table includes 500,000 to 700,000 distinct CDR3 sequences, roughly a fifth detected once. The specimen was PBMCs, collected 15 days after the yellow fever booster vaccination. These receptors were collected from a man younger than 45 who received the YFV17D yellow fever vaccine. CDR3s include the opening cysteine and the closing phenylalanine or tryptophan. Fields, in order: V gene, D gene, clone size, CDR3 length, J gene, CDR3 DNA, CDR3 protein. A D gene is named only where the DNA matches it firmly. Rows give clone size only sometimes, using once, few, many, or a class for an expanded clone.

>TRBV3-1|TRBD1|few|15|TRBJ1-2
TGTGCCAGCACCCACGCCGGGACAGGGATTAATGGCTACACCTTC
CASTHAGTGINGYTF
>TRBV6-5|TRBD1|.|16|TRBJ1-2
TGTGCCAGCAGTCATATGGGAGGGACAGGGAACTATGGCTACACCTTC
CASSHMGGTGNYGYTF
>TRBV6-2/TRBV6-3|TRBD1|.|16|TRBJ2-3
TGTGCCAGCAGCCCCGGGACAGGGGGCATGTTGGATACGCAGTATTTT
CASSPGTGGMLDTQYF
>TRBV19|TRBD1|.|14|TRBJ2-1
TGTGCCAGTAGTATCAGGGGGTCCTACAATGAGCAGTTCTTC
CASSIRGSYNEQFF
>TRBV5-1|.|.|14|TRBJ2-1
TGCGCCAGCAACCCCGGATCCCCTTACAATGAGCAGTTCTTC
CASNPGSPYNEQFF
>TRBV9|.|few|15|TRBJ1-2
TGTGCCAGCAGCGAGGACGGAGGAGGGATCTCTGGCTACACCTTC
CASSEDGGGISGYTF
>TRBV3-1|TRBD2|.|15|TRBJ2-3
TGTGCCAGCAGCCAACCAGCGGGAGGGACAGATACGCAGTATTTT
CASSQPAGGTDTQYF
>TRBV18|.|.|15|TRBJ2-7
TGTGCCAGCTCACCACCGGACAGCCGTGTCTTCGAGCAGTACTTC
CASSPPDSRVFEQYF
>TRBV6-4|TRBD2|.|15|TRBJ2-7
TGTGCCAGCAGTGTTAGCGGGAGCGGGGGCTACGAGCAGTACTTC
CASSVSGSGGYEQYF
>TRBV7-2|TRBD2|.|13|TRBJ2-1
TGTGCCAGCAGCCAACAGCGGGAGTTTGAGCAGTTCTTC
CASSQQREFEQFF
>TRBV24-1|TRBD2|few|15|TRBJ2-4
TGTGCCACCAGTGATCCAGCGGGAGACAAAAACATTCAGTACTTC
CATSDPAGDKNIQYF
>TRBV19|.|few|13|TRBJ1-1
TGTGCCAGTAGACGGGGGCGAAATACTGAAGCTTTCTTT
CASRRGRNTEAFF
>TRBV5-1|TRBD2|few|18|TRBJ2-7
TGCGCCAGCAGCTTTCTCGTCCACTCTAGCGGCCGTCCCTACGAGCAGTACTTC
CASSFLVHSSGRPYEQYF
>TRBV19|TRBD2|.|15|TRBJ2-1
TGTGCCAGTAGGTTGGCGGGAGTGTGGGTAAATGAGCAGTTCTTC
CASRLAGVWVNEQFF
>TRBV18|TRBD2|.|16|TRBJ2-1
TGTGCCAGCTCACCAGGGACTAGCGGGAGGATCAATGAGCAGTTCTTC
CASSPGTSGRINEQFF
>TRBV7-9|.|few|11|TRBJ2-7
TGTGCCAGCCAACGGGATTACGAGCAGTACTTC
CASQRDYEQYF
>TRBV7-9|.|few|14|TRBJ2-2
TGTGCCAGCAGCCTGTCTAAGGTCGGCGGGGAGCTGTTTTTT
CASSLSKVGGELFF
>TRBV20-1|.|few|11|TRBJ2-5
TGCAGTGCCCAGGGGTTAGGGACCCAGTACTTC
CSAQGLGTQYF
>TRBV5-1|.|few|15|TRBJ2-3
TGCGCCAGCAGAACCGGACAGCCCAGCACAGATACGCAGTATTTT
CASRTGQPSTDTQYF
>TRBV7-9|TRBD1|few|14|TRBJ2-7
TGTGCCAGCAGCTTACCTGGGACAGGTTCCGAGCAGTACTTC
CASSLPGTGSEQYF
>TRBV6-1|.|.|14|TRBJ2-6
TGTGCCACCCGGGGGCATTCTGGGGCCAACGTCCTGACTTTC
CATRGHSGANVLTF
>TRBV28|.|.|17|TRBJ2-7
TGTGCCAGCAGTTTTCGGAGGGGCCCCTGGGTTTCCTACGAGCAGTACTTC
CASSFRRGPWVSYEQYF
>TRBV5-1|.|.|14|TRBJ2-5
TGCGCCAGCAGCTTGGCTGGGGTCGGGGAGACCCCGTACTTC
CASSLAGVGETPYF
>TRBV12-3/TRBV12-4|.|many|12|TRBJ2-1
TGTGCCAGCCAAGGAGGCTACAATGAGCAGTTCTTC
CASQGGYNEQFF
>TRBV7-2|TRBD2|few|13|TRBJ2-1
TGTGCCAGCAGTCGTGGGACTAGCGGTCAGCAGTTCTTC
CASSRGTSGQQFF
>TRBV4-2|.|few|15|TRBJ2-7
TGTGCCAGCAGCCAAGATAGTGAGATAGCTCCTTATCAGTACTTC
CASSQDSEIAPYQYF
>TRBV7-2|.|.|16|TRBJ2-3
TGTGCCAGCAGCTTCAGGGCCACCAGCCCCGCAGATACGCAGTATTTT
CASSFRATSPADTQYF
>TRBV7-3|.|.|12|TRBJ2-1
TGTGCCAGCAGCCCCCCCGTCCATGAGCAGTTCTTC
CASSPPVHEQFF
>TRBV11-2|.|.|15|TRBJ2-7
TGTGCCAGCAGCAGCGCCCGGGCCCGTTTGGGGGAGCAGTACTTC
CASSSARARLGEQYF
>TRBV10-3|.|.|14|TRBJ2-1
TGTGCCATCAGTGACTCAAGCTCCTACAATGAGCAGTTCTTC
CAISDSSSYNEQFF
>TRBV21-1|.|.|19|TRBJ1-6
TGTGCCAGCAGCAGACCTTTCGGGACGGGGTTTGATCAGAATTCACCCCTCCACTTT
CASSRPFGTGFDQNSPLHF
>TRBV9|.|.|16|TRBJ2-3
TGTGCCAGCAGCGCCGTCATGGCGGGGGCCACAGATACGCAGTATTTT
CASSAVMAGATDTQYF
>TRBV7-2|.|few|13|TRBJ2-5
TGTGCCAGCAGCTTAGCGGGAGCAGTGACCCAGTACTTC
CASSLAGAVTQYF
>TRBV5-1|.|.|16|TRBJ2-7
TGCGCCAGCACCCCCGGGACGGCTGGAGTGGTCTACGAGCAGTACTTC
CASTPGTAGVVYEQYF
>TRBV5-6|.|.|14|TRBJ2-1
TGTGCCAGCAGCTTGTGGTTCAAGGCGGAAGAGCAGTTCTTC
CASSLWFKAEEQFF
>TRBV20-1|TRBD1|.|14|TRBJ1-2
TGCAGTGCTATCCCGGGACAGGGGACGGATGGCTACACCTTC
CSAIPGQGTDGYTF
>TRBV30|TRBD1|few|16|TRBJ2-5
TGTGCCTGGAGTGTAGCCTGGACAGGGCCGCAAGAGACCCAGTACTTC
CAWSVAWTGPQETQYF
>TRBV7-2|TRBD2|.|16|TRBJ2-1
TGTGCCAGCAGCCTAGGGCCTAGCGGAACCTACAATGAGCAGTTCTTC
CASSLGPSGTYNEQFF
>TRBV12-3/TRBV12-4|TRBD1|few|12|TRBJ2-1
TGTGCCAGCACCCAGGGGGCCAATGAGCAGTTCTTC
CASTQGANEQFF
>TRBV27|TRBD1|once|15|TRBJ1-5
TGTGCCAGCAGTTTGGACAGGGGGCACAATCAGCCCCAGCATTTT
CASSLDRGHNQPQHF
>TRBV5-1|TRBD1|many|14|TRBJ2-7
TGTGCCAGTAGGCCGGGACAGGGGTCCTACGAGCAGTACTTC
CASRPGQGSYEQYF
>TRBV29-1|TRBD2|few|16|TRBJ2-5
TGCAGCGTTGAAGACACCGGGACTAGCGGGTGGGAGACCCAGTACTTC
CSVEDTGTSGWETQYF
>TRBV20-1|TRBD1|few|16|TRBJ2-1
TGCAGTGCTAGAGCGCCAGGGGGAAGCTCCTACAATGAGCAGTTCTTC
CSARAPGGSSYNEQFF
>TRBV20-1|.|.|10|TRBJ2-4
TGCAGTGCCTGGAGAAACATTCAGTACTTC
CSAWRNIQYF
>TRBV12-3/TRBV12-4|.|many|16|TRBJ1-4
TGTGCCAGCAGCAGCTTTCGGGGAAGCCGACATGAAAAACTGTTTTTT
CASSSFRGSRHEKLFF
>TRBV12-3/TRBV12-4|TRBD2|.|15|TRBJ2-7
TGTGCCAGCAGTTTTCGGAGCGGGGACCTTGACGAGCAGTACTTC
CASSFRSGDLDEQYF
>TRBV28|.|.|12|TRBJ1-1
TGTGCCAGCAGTTTAAAGGGATTGGCAGCTTTCTTT
CASSLKGLAAFF
>TRBV6-2/TRBV6-3|TRBD1|.|15|TRBJ2-6
TGTGCCAGCAGTCAGGGGGTTGCTGGGGCCAACGTCCTGACTTTC
CASSQGVAGANVLTF
>TRBV28|.|.|14|TRBJ2-7
TGTGCCAGCAGTGTGGACACCGGGTTCTACGAGCAGTACTTC
CASSVDTGFYEQYF
>TRBV9|.|.|13|TRBJ2-2
TGTGCCAGCAGAAACAGAACGGGCGGGGAGCTGTTTTTT
CASRNRTGGELFF
>TRBV20-1|.|few|13|TRBJ1-1
TGCAGTGCGCCTCGGCGGGGAGGCACTGAAGCTTTCTTT
CSAPRRGGTEAFF
>TRBV18|TRBD2|few|18|TRBJ2-3
TGTGCCAGCTCACCCCGCCTTCAGCGGGAGGGTGGCACAGATACGCAGTATTTT
CASSPRLQREGGTDTQYF
>TRBV29-1|TRBD2|few|13|TRBJ2-7
TGCAGCGTTGTGTCTAGCGGTGGTTACGAGCAGTACTTC
CSVVSSGGYEQYF
>TRBV4-3|.|few|15|TRBJ1-2
TGCGCCAGCAGCCAAGTTGTTCTGGGAAACTATGGCTACACCTTC
CASSQVVLGNYGYTF
>TRBV20-1|.|.|14|TRBJ2-7
TGCAGTGCTCCGCCCCGGACAGTACCTACGAGGCAGTACTTC
CSAPPRTVPTRQYF
>TRBV7-3|TRBD2|few|16|TRBJ2-5
TGTGCCAGCAGCTTAGGGCTAGCGGGAGCCGGAGAGACCCAGTACTTC
CASSLGLAGAGETQYF
>TRBV28|TRBD2|few|16|TRBJ2-1
TGTGCCAGTAAAGAGGAAAGCGGGAGGTACTACAATGAGCAGTTCTTC
CASKEESGRYYNEQFF
>TRBV3-1|TRBD2|.|16|TRBJ2-3
TGTGCCAGCAGCCACGGGAGCGGGAGCCGGGCAGATACGCAGTATTTT
CASSHGSGSRADTQYF